One sample yielded the 5 T cell receptor beta chains listed below, sequenced in a study of T cell changes during pregnancy in multiple sclerosis. Produced via immunoSEQ multiplex PCR; TCRdb's table is partial and in-frame only. The sample holds some 100,000 clones, approximately 92% seen once. This specimen consisted of peripheral blood, obtained in the second trimester of pregnancy. The receptors come from a female donor with multiple sclerosis, enrolled in a pregnancy study.

The chain joins TRBV28 to TRBJ2-1; 10 nucleotides line up with TRBD1. CDR3 length: 17 residues. Trimming removed 6 bases from V and 4 bases from J; junction bases left unmatched: 12. Germline CDR1 and CDR2: MDHEN and SYDVKM. CDR3 residues: CASSNPDRGRGYNEQFF. As DNA, the CDR3 is TGTGCCAGCAGCAACCCCGACAGGGGGCGCGGGTACAATGAGCAGTTCTTC.

The genes are TRBV7-2 and TRBJ2-3; 8 nucleotides line up with TRBD2. The CDR3 is 14 residues long. The V segment lost 2 bases and the J segment 5 bases; nucleotides outside the gene matches: 3. Germline CDR1 SGHTA, CDR2 FQGNSA. The CDR3 sequence: CASSLSGRIDTQYF. DNA for the CDR3: TGTGCCAGCAGCTTAAGCGGGAGAATAGATACGCAGTATTTT.

A single count supports this clone. V usage is TRBV6-6 and J usage is TRBJ2-2, with 7 bases lining up with TRBD1. This CDR3 region has 16 residues. CDR1 is MNHNY and CDR2 is SVGAGI in the germline V gene (reference sequence). The V and J ends lost 4 bases and 0 bases, in that order; junction bases with no gene match: 5. In DNA, the CDR3 is TGTGCCAGCAGTTGGCAGGGGACAGCGAACACCGGGGAGCTGTTTTTT. Its protein is CASSWQGTANTGELFF.

This rearrangement joins TRBV7-9 to TRBJ1-4; D is possibly TRBD1 (5 bases). Germline V CDR1 and CDR2: SEHNR, FQNEAQ (reference sequence). The CDR3 consists of 15 residues. V lost 3 bases and J 5 bases, leaving 13 bases between the germline ends. The CDR3 region has the DNA TGTGCCAGCAGCTTCCCGGGACTCACCAATGAAAAACTGTTTTTT. It specifies CASSFPGLTNEKLFF.

In this sample, this clone turned up once. The rearrangement links TRBV4-2 to TRBJ2-7; 15 nucleotides align to TRBD2. The junction had 9 bases not matched to a gene; V was cut back by 0 bases and J by 3 bases. Per the germline V gene, CDR1 is LGHNA and CDR2 is YNFKEQ. There are 19 residues in the CDR3. CDR3 residues: CASSQDAGTSGGLYYEQYF. The DNA for the CDR3 is TGTGCCAGCAGCCAAGATGCCGGGACTAGCGGGGGGCTTTACTACGAGCAGTACTTC.